This TCR beta chain was recorded in a study of blood T cell repertoires in COVID-19. Background on the study: There were acute and convalescent COVID-19 samples, and they came from the United States, Italy and Spain. T cells, B-cell-depleted T cells, or PBMCs supplied cDNA or gDNA.

As processed by the authors: Nucleated cell number was recorded as an estimate derived from reference gene primer amplification. Sequencing used immunoSEQ multiplex PCR; TCRdb keeps in-frame clones, though not all of them. V, J and clone size reflect that table, while D and trimming were determined from the DNA. The sample records some 140,000 clones, 70% to 80% being singletons. This clone was seen a single time. V shed 7 bases, J shed 0 bases, and the junction held 12 bases outside the gene matches. Germline CDR1 is MDHEN and CDR2 is SYDVKM. CDR3 length equals 17 residues. The sequence was obtained from a man aged 55 to 70 with acute or convalescent COVID-19. The V and J genes are TRBV28 and TRBJ1-3, with TRBD1 matching 7 bases. The specimen was peripheral blood. For the CDR3, the DNA is TGTGCCAGCACCCCCGCGGGACAGACTATCTCTGGAAACACCATATATTTT. Translated: CASTPAGQTISGNTIYF. Full variable domain (remainder filled in from reference TRBV28 and TRBJ1-3): DVKVTQSSRYLVKRTGEKVFLECVQDMDHENMFWYRQDPGLGLRLIYFSYDVKMKEKGDIPEGYSVSREKKERFSLILESASTNQTSMYLCASTPAGQTISGNTIYFGEGSWLTVV.